What follows are 29 T cell receptor beta chains derived from one specimen sequenced in a study of cytomegalovirus exposure and HLA in healthy donors (dated by TCRdb to 2015 to 2018). Libraries came from the immunoSEQ multiplex PCR assay. A mixture of 60 forward primers for TCR Vbeta segments and 13 reverse primers for TCR Jbeta segments was used in the multiplex PCR. The table comes from immuneACCESS by way of TCRdb, which keeps in-frame sequences with V and J called. Part of the clones is missing from these tables; in studies checked, under half for an unresolved V gene and the rest for unknown reasons. In all, the sample holds 95,000 to 150,000 clones, and approximately 78% of those were seen once. Approximately 0.99% of the sample is in the top ten clones. The specimen was PBMCs. All receptors come from a woman in her 30s in good health and CMV-seronegative.

The genes are TRBV19 and TRBJ2-7; 10 bases align to TRBD1. The length of the CDR3 is 15 residues. Germline values: CDR1 LNHDA, CDR2 SQIVND (reference sequence). With 5 bases clipped from V and 1 base from J, the junction kept 5 bases outside the gene matches. CDR3 sequence: CASSSGQGSSYEQYF. CDR3 DNA: TGTGCCAGTAGTTCGGGACAGGGGAGTTCCTACGAGCAGTACTTC.

This clone came up once. The rearrangement links TRBV6-6 to TRBJ1-1; 7 bases are shared with TRBD1. This CDR3 region has 14 residues. Germline lookup yields CDR1 MNHNY and CDR2 SVGAGI (reference sequence). V lost 6 bases and J lost 0; bases outside the gene matches: 4. CDR3 region: CASSPGTVNTEAFF. The CDR3 coding sequence is TGTGCCAGCAGCCCCGGGACAGTGAACACTGAAGCTTTCTTT.

CDR3 nucleotides: TGTGCCAGCTCACTGGGACAGAGCGAGTCCTATGGCTACACCTTC. It translates to CASSLGQSESYGYTF. The chain links TRBV18 to TRBJ1-2, with 7 bases matching TRBD1. The germline V gene has CDR1 KGHSH and CDR2 LQKENI. The V segment lost 4 bases and the J segment 4 bases; nucleotides outside the gene matches: 9. This CDR3 is built from 15 residues.

V gene TRBV4-1 combines with J gene TRBJ2-2; 9 nucleotides match TRBD2. Germline-derived CDR1 and CDR2 are MGHRA and YSYEKL. CDR3 length: 18 residues. After removal of 1 base from V and 6 bases from J, the junction contained 12 bases not matched to a gene. CDR3 in DNA: TGCGCCAGCAGCCAAGGAAGCCTGGCGGGAGGGCCAGCCGGGGAGCTGTTTTTT. This codes for CASSQGSLAGGPAGELFF.

The chain joins TRBV19 to TRBJ2-1, with TRBD2 matching over 11 bases. V lost 4 bases and J lost 10; bases outside the gene matches: 15. The CDR3 consists of 17 residues. Germline V gives CDR1 LNHDA, CDR2 SQIVND (reference sequence). The CDR3 reads CASSTLGVAGGPREQFF. In DNA form, the CDR3 reads TGTGCCAGTAGTACCTTAGGGGTAGCGGGAGGGCCTCGGGAGCAGTTCTTC.

The rearrangement links TRBV7-9 to TRBJ2-2; weak D call: TRBD2 (5 bases). V was shortened by 5 bases and J by 4 bases, with 14 bases between the two germline ends. The CDR3 sequence is 15 residues long. Germline CDR1 and CDR2: SEHNR and FQNEAQ (reference sequence). The chain's CDR3 is CASSPQSGITGELFF. The CDR3 nucleotides read TGTGCCAGCAGCCCTCAATCCGGGATCACCGGGGAGCTGTTTTTT.

This chain uses TRBV7-2 with TRBJ2-1; the match to TRBD2 covers 11 bases. The CDR3 spans 18 residues. Germline CDR1 is SGHTA and CDR2 is FQGNSA. V gave up 0 bases and J gave up 1 base; unmatched junction bases: 5. The CDR3 is CASSLARLAGYSYNEQFF. CDR3 sequence (DNA): TGTGCCAGCAGCTTAGCCCGACTAGCGGGATATTCCTACAATGAGCAGTTCTTC.

V gene TRBV7-6 combines with J gene TRBJ1-1; perhaps TRBD1 as D (6 bases). With 5 bases removed from V and 1 base from J, the gap between germline ends came to 8 bases. Germline V gives CDR1 SGHVS, CDR2 FNYEAQ. This CDR3 spans 13 amino acids. The CDR3 DNA is TGTGCCAGCAGCCGACAGGAGAACACTGAAGCTTTCTTT. Translating gives CASSRQENTEAFF.

The rearrangement uses TRBV29-1 and TRBJ2-7; a weak D match, TRBD2 (8 bases). V dropped 7 bases and J dropped 4 bases, with 17 bases sitting between them. Germline CDR1 reads SQVTM; CDR2 reads ANQGSEA. This CDR3 is 13 amino acids long. CDR3 in amino acids: CSAREGAGYEQYF. In DNA, the CDR3 is TGCAGCGCCCGGGAGGGGGCGGGATACGAGCAGTACTTC.

This chain joins TRBV10-3 and TRBJ1-1, with TRBD1 matching 7 bases. Germline CDR1 is ENHRY and CDR2 is SYGVKD. CDR3 length equals 12 residues. The junction had 6 bases not matched to a gene; V was cut back by 9 bases and J by 5 bases. The CDR3 DNA reads TGTGCCATAGGGGCAGGGGGTACTGAAGCTTTCTTT. Its translation: CAIGAGGTEAFF.

This chain connects TRBV4-1 to TRBJ2-7; 7 positions agree with TRBD2. Germline CDR1 reads MGHRA; CDR2 reads YSYEKL. The CDR3 has 13 amino acids. Trimming cost V 2 bases and J 3 bases; bases outside gene matches: 1. The CDR3 is CASSQRTSYEQYF. The CDR3 coding sequence is TGCGCCAGCAGCCAAAGGACTAGCTACGAGCAGTACTTC.

This clone was found a few times. The rearrangement links TRBV25-1 to TRBJ2-2; D might be TRBD2 (7 bases). This CDR3 comprises 15 residues. Germline V CDR1 and CDR2: MGHDK, SYGVNS. Trimming left V 8 bases short and J 3 bases short, with 16 bases between. The CDR3 loop reads CASASGGRDTGELFF. DNA for the CDR3: TGTGCCAGCGCCTCGGGGGGCCGGGACACCGGGGAGCTGTTTTTT.

The gene calls are TRBV7-8 and TRBJ1-1, with TRBD1 as a possible D gene (6 bases). Germline assignment: CDR1 SGHVS and CDR2 FQNEAQ. With 4 bases removed from V and 0 bases from J, the gap between germline ends came to 12 bases. The CDR3 runs to 15 residues. CDR3 DNA sequence: TGTGCCAGCAGCTCAAGGACAGTCATGAACACTGAAGCTTTCTTT. Translated, it gives CASSSRTVMNTEAFF.

V usage is TRBV4-1 and J usage is TRBJ1-2; D is undetermined. Per germline, CDR1 MGHRA and CDR2 YSYEKL. This CDR3 spans 15 amino acids. V was clipped by 2 bases and J by 6 bases, with 16 bases between them. The CDR3 nucleotides are TGCGCCAGCAGCCAACCGATAGGCAGGATGGATGGCTACACCTTC. Translated, it gives CASSQPIGRMDGYTF.

The chain employs TRBV28 and TRBJ1-5, with 7 bases matching TRBD1. CDR1 and CDR2 from the germline V gene are MDHEN and SYDVKM. The junction had 5 bases not matched to a gene; V was cut back by 4 bases and J by 2 bases. The CDR3 is made up of 15 amino acids. The DNA of the CDR3 is TGTGCCAGCAGTTACAGGGGAATGGGCAATCAGCCCCAGCATTTT. Amino acid sequence: CASSYRGMGNQPQHF.

The rearrangement uses TRBV6-1 and TRBJ2-3, with 10 bases that match TRBD2. Germline V gives CDR1 MNHNS, CDR2 SASEGT. With 7 bases clipped from V and 0 bases from J, the junction kept 4 bases outside the gene matches. The CDR3 loop spans 15 amino acids. For the CDR3, the DNA is TGTGCCAGCACCCGGACTAGCGGTAGCACAGATACGCAGTATTTT. Encoded protein: CASTRTSGSTDTQYF.

V gene TRBV6-4 combines with J gene TRBJ2-1, with D possibly matching TRBD2 (5 bases). The CDR3 is 16 residues long. V dropped 0 bases and J dropped 0 bases, with 9 bases sitting between them. CDR1 MRHNA and CDR2 SNTAGT come from the germline V gene. The CDR3 protein is CASSDSGLFSYNEQFF. CDR3 in DNA: TGTGCCAGCAGTGACTCTGGACTTTTCTCCTACAATGAGCAGTTCTTC.

CDR3 in DNA: TGTGCCAGCAGCTTACCGGCAGGGACGAACACCGGGGAGCTGTTTTTT. Its translation is CASSLPAGTNTGELFF. This sequence joins TRBV7-9 and TRBJ2-2, with a possible D match to TRBD1 (5 bases). This CDR3 spans 16 amino acids. Germline V CDR1 and CDR2: SEHNR, FQNEAQ (reference sequence). The V and J ends lost 2 bases and 0 bases respectively, with 10 bases between them.

V is TRBV9 and J is TRBJ2-2; D is perhaps TRBD2 (6 bases). V dropped 4 bases and J dropped 1 base, with 14 bases sitting between them. The CDR3 spans 16 residues. The germline V gene has CDR1 SGDLS and CDR2 YYNGEE. This CDR3 reads CASSPPGRGNTGELFF. Written as DNA, the CDR3 is TGTGCCAGCAGCCCACCGGGGCGGGGGAACACCGGGGAGCTGTTTTTT.

This clone was seen more than once but under ten times. The chain employs TRBV28 and TRBJ1-2, with D possibly being TRBD1 (5 bases). Germline V gives CDR1 MDHEN, CDR2 SYDVKM. Trimming removed 7 bases at V and 8 bases at J, with 17 bases between. There are 13 residues in the CDR3. CDR3 residues: CASTVRTFWGYTF. The CDR3, as DNA: TGTGCCAGCACGGTCCGGACATTTTGGGGCTACACCTTC.

This sequence joins TRBV7-2 and TRBJ2-2; the match to TRBD2 covers 8 bases. CDR1 is SGHTA and CDR2 is FQGNSA in the germline V gene. The V segment lost 1 base and the J segment 5 bases; nucleotides outside the gene matches: 9. CDR3 length equals 17 residues. CDR3 region: CASSLGLMAGGTGELFF. The CDR3 DNA reads as TGTGCCAGCAGCTTAGGCTTAATGGCGGGGGGTACCGGGGAGCTGTTTTTT.

The chain employs TRBV10-3 and TRBJ2-5; the D is unclear. The closer fit of TRBJ2-7 to the DNA end suggests the J call may be wrong. There are 12 residues in the CDR3. The V gene's germline CDR1 is ENHRY and CDR2 SYGVKD. CDR3 protein: CAISDVVSEQYF. In DNA, the CDR3 is TGTGCCATCAGCGACGTTGTTAGCGAGCAGTACTTC.

V is TRBV7-3 and J is TRBJ1-1; TRBD1 matches 9 bases. Per germline, CDR1 SGHTA and CDR2 FQGTGA. V was pared by 5 bases and J by 3 bases, with 10 bases of the junction left unmatched. The CDR3 is 16 amino acids. The CDR3 here is CASSPGTGLKYTEAFF. DNA for the CDR3: TGTGCCAGCAGCCCCGGGACAGGGCTAAAATACACTGAAGCTTTCTTT.

V usage is TRBV4-3 and J usage is TRBJ2-5; a possible D gene is TRBD1 (6 bases). V lost 4 bases and J lost 3, with 12 bases in between. This CDR3 comprises 14 residues. Germline-derived CDR1 and CDR2 are LGHNA and YSLEER. For the CDR3, the DNA is TGCGCCAGCAGCCCGATGACAGGAGAAGAGACCCAGTACTTC. Its protein is CASSPMTGEETQYF.

The chain combines TRBV7-9 with TRBJ1-1, with no clear D. With 5 bases removed from V and 3 bases from J, the gap between germline ends came to 16 bases. The CDR3 has 15 residues. From germline, CDR1 is SEHNR and CDR2 FQNEAQ (reference sequence). CDR3 nucleotides: TGTGCCAGCAGCCCCTTCCTACAGACCGACACTGAAGCTTTCTTT. Its protein is CASSPFLQTDTEAFF.

The J gene is TRBJ2-3, the V gene TRBV6-1; 9 bases are shared with TRBD1. Losses at the gene ends were 7 bases for V and 5 bases for J; bases not matched to a gene: 7. Per the germline V gene, CDR1 is MNHNS and CDR2 is SASEGT. This CDR3 has 14 amino acids. The CDR3 spells CASTRTGEIDTQYF. The DNA for the CDR3 is TGTGCCAGCACCAGGACAGGGGAAATAGATACGCAGTATTTT.

The rearrangement links TRBV5-1 to TRBJ2-1, with TRBD2 as a possible D gene (5 bases). Between the trimmed V and J ends, which lost 3 bases and 10 bases, there was a span of 11 bases. This CDR3 spans 12 amino acids. Germline CDR1 and CDR2: SGHRS and YFSETQ. In DNA form, the CDR3 reads TGCGCCAGCAGCTGGACTCAGCGGGAGCAGTTCTTC. Amino acids: CASSWTQREQFF.

The CDR3 region has the DNA TGTGCCAGCAGCTTAGCTCCCGGGACAGCGAACACTGAAGCTTTCTTT. The encoded protein is CASSLAPGTANTEAFF. The chain is built from TRBV11-2 and TRBJ1-1; TRBD1 matches 7 bases. The CDR3 runs to 16 residues. With 1 base clipped from V and 1 base from J, the junction kept 6 bases outside the gene matches. Germline V gives CDR1 SGHAT, CDR2 FQNNGV.

The rearrangement uses TRBV7-9 and TRBJ2-5; 11 positions agree with TRBD2. Trimming took 1 base from V and 2 from J; bases not matched to a gene: 3. Germline V lookup: CDR1 SEHNR, CDR2 FQNEAQ (reference sequence). CDR3 size: 16 residues. CDR3 protein: CASSLGLAGSQETQYF. In DNA form, the CDR3 reads TGTGCCAGCAGCTTAGGACTAGCGGGGAGTCAAGAGACCCAGTACTTC.